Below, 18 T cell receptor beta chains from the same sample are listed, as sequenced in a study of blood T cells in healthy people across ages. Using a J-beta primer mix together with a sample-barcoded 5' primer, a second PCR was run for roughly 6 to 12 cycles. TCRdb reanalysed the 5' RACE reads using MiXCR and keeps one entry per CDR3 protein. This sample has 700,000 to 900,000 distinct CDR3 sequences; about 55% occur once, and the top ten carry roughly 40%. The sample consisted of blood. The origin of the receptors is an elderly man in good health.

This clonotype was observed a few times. In nucleotides, the CDR3 is TGTGCCAGCAGGGGCCTGGGGGCCACCTACAATGAGCAGTTCTTC. Protein product: CASRGLGATYNEQFF. The gene calls are TRBV6-5 and TRBJ2-1; possibly TRBD1 for D (6 bases). Per the germline V gene, CDR1 is MNHEY and CDR2 is SVGAGI. The CDR3 is 15 amino acids. Trimming pared 6 bases from V and 2 bases from J, leaving 14 bases between.

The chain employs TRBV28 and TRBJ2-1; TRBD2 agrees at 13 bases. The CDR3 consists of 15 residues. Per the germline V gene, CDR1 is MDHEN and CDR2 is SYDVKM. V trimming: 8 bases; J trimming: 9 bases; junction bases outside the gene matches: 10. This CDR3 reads CASLPGLAGVSEQFF. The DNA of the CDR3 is TGTGCCAGCCTACCCGGACTAGCGGGAGTAAGTGAGCAGTTCTTC.

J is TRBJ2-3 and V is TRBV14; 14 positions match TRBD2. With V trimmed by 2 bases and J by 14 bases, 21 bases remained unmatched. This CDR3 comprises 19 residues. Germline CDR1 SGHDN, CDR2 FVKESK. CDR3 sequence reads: CASSQRPGLAGVGHRYAYF. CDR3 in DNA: TGTGCCAGCAGCCAACGGCCGGGACTAGCGGGAGTAGGGCACAGATACGCGTATTTT.

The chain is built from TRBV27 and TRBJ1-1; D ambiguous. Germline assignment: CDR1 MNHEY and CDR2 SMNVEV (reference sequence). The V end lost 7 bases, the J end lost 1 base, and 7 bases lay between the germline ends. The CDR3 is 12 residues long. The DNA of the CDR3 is TGTGCCAGCAAGGAGGGGAACACTGAAGCTTTCTTT. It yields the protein CASKEGNTEAFF.

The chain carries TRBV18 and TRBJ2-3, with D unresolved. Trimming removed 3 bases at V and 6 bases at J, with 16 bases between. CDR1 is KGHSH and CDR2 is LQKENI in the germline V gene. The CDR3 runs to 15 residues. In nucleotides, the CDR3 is TGTGCCAGCTCACCTCCACTCGGCCCCCGGGATACGCAGTATTTT. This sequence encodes CASSPPLGPRDTQYF.

The CDR3 spells CASNSQQGSYEQYF. CDR3 coding DNA: TGTGCCAGCAATTCCCAACAGGGTTCCTACGAGCAGTACTTC. The chain links TRBV2 to TRBJ2-4; D perhaps matches TRBD1 (6 bases). The DNA end lines up better with TRBJ2-7; the J call may be wrong. Germline V lookup: CDR1 SNHLY, CDR2 FYNNEI. The CDR3 consists of 14 residues.

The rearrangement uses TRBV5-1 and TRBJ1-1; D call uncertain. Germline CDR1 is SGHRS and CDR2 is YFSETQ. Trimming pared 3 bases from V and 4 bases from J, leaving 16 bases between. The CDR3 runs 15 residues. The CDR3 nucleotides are TGCGCCAGCAGCTGGGAGGCCCTTCTAACCACTGAAGCTTTCTTT. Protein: CASSWEALLTTEAFF.

CDR3 residues: CASTLLAGGHEQYF. CDR3 DNA: TGTGCCAGCACCCTACTAGCGGGAGGCCACGAGCAGTACTTC. The chain recombines TRBV6-1 with TRBJ2-7; TRBD2 aligns across 12 bases. CDR1 is MNHNS and CDR2 is SASEGT in the germline V gene. The V segment lost 7 bases and the J segment 5 bases; nucleotides outside the gene matches: 6. The CDR3 totals 14 residues.

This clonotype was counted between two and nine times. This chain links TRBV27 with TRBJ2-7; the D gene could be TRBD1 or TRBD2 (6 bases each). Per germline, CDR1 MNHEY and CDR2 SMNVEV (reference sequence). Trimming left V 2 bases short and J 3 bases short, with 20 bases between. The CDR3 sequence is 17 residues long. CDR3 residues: CASSLGRGTPSHYEQYF. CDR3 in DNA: TGTGCCAGCAGTTTAGGAAGGGGGACTCCCTCCCACTACGAGCAGTACTTC.

The CDR3 reads CSARDIDRADGYTF. The CDR3 region has the DNA TGCAGTGCTAGAGACATCGACAGGGCGGATGGCTACACCTTC. The chain uses TRBV20-1 and TRBJ1-2; 7 bases fit TRBD1. Germline lookup yields CDR1 DFQATT and CDR2 SNEGSKA (reference sequence). The CDR3 spans 14 residues. Losses at the gene ends were 0 bases for V and 6 bases for J; bases not matched to a gene: 7.

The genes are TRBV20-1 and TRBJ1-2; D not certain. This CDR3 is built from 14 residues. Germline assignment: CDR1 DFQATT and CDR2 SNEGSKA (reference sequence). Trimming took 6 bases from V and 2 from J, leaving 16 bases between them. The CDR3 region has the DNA TGCAGTGCCGCAAAGGAGGCAACCAACTATGGCTACACCTTC. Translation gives CSAAKEATNYGYTF.

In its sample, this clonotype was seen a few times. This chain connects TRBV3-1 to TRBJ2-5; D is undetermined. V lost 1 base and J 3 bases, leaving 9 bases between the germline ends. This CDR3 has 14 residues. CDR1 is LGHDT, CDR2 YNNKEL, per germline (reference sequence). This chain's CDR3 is CASSQVTAEETQYF. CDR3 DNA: TGTGCCAGCAGCCAAGTTACAGCTGAAGAGACCCAGTACTTC.

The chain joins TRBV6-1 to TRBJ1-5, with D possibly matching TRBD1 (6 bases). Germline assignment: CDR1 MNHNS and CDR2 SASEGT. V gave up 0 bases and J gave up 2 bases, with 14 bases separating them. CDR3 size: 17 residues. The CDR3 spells CASSEAGGTMGNQPQHF. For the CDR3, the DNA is TGTGCCAGCAGTGAAGCTGGGGGCACTATGGGCAATCAGCCCCAGCATTTT.

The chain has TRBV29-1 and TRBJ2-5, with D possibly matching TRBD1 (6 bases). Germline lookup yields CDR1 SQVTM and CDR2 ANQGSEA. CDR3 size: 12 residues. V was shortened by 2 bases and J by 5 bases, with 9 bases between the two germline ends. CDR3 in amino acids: CSVEQGLETQYF. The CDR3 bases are TGCAGCGTTGAACAGGGGTTGGAGACCCAGTACTTC.

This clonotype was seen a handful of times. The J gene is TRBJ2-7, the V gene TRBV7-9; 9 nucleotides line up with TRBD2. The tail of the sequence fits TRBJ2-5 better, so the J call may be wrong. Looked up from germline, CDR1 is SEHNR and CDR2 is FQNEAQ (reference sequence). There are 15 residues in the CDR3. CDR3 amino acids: CASSLHSGGIETQYF. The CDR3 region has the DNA TGTGCCAGCAGCTTACATAGCGGGGGAATTGAGACCCAGTACTTC.

The CDR3 sequence is CASRNTYNSPLHF. The DNA of the CDR3 is TGTGCCAGCAGGAACACCTATAATTCACCCCTCCACTTT. This chain links TRBV6-6 with TRBJ1-6; D gene uncertain. Germline V lookup: CDR1 MNHNY, CDR2 SVGAGI (reference sequence). V was cut by 6 bases and J by 2 bases, with 5 bases left in between. The CDR3 has 13 amino acids.

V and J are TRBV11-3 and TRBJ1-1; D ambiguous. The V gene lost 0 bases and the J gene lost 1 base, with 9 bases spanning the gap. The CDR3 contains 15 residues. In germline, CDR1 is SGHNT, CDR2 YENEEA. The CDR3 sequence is CASSLDRSGNTEAFF. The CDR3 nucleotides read TGTGCCAGCAGCTTAGATCGGAGCGGGAACACTGAAGCTTTCTTT.

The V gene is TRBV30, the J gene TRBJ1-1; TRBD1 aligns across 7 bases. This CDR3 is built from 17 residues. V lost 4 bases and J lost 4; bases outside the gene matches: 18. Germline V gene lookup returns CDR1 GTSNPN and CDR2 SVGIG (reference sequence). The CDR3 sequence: CAWTLNRGLQGGTEAFF. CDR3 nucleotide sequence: TGTGCCTGGACCCTTAACAGGGGCCTCCAAGGGGGCACTGAAGCTTTCTTT.